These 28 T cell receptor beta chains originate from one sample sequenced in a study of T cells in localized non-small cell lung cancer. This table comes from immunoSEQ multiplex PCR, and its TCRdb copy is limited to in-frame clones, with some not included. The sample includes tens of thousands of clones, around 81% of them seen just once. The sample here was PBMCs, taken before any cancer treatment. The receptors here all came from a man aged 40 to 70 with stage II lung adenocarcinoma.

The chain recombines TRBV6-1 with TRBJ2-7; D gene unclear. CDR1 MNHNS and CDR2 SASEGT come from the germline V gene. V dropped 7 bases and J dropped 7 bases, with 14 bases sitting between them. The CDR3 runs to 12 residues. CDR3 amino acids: CASTLTGLEQYF. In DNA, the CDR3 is TGTGCCAGCACCCTAACCGGGCTTGAGCAGTACTTC.

For the CDR3, the DNA is TGTGCCAGTAGTATTCCCGGGACAGAGCAGTTCTTC. Its translation is CASSIPGTEQFF. The chain recombines TRBV19 with TRBJ2-1; D perhaps matches TRBD1 (6 bases). Germline assignment: CDR1 LNHDA and CDR2 SQIVND (reference sequence). Trimming stripped 3 bases from V and 10 bases from J, with 10 bases between. The CDR3 sequence is 12 residues long. Supplemented by reference TRBV19 and TRBJ2-1, the full variable domain reads DGGITQSPKYLFRKEGQNVTLSCEQNLNHDAMYWYRQDPGQGLRLIYYSQIVNDFQKGDIAEGYSVSREKKESFPLTVTSAQKNPTAFYLCASSIPGTEQFFGPGTRLTVL.

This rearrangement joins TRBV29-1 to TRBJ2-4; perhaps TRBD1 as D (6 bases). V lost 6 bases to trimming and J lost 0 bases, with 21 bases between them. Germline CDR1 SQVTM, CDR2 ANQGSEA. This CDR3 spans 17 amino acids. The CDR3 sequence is CSVAQGTRSLAKNIQYF. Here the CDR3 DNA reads TGCAGCGTCGCACAAGGGACAAGGTCTCTAGCCAAAAACATTCAGTACTTC.

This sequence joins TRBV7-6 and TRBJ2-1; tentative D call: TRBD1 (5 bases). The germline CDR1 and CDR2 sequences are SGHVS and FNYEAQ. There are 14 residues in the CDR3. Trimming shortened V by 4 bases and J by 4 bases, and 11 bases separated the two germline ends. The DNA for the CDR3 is TGTGCCAGCAGCTCGTTTGGGGCGTACAATGAGCAGTTCTTC. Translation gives CASSSFGAYNEQFF.

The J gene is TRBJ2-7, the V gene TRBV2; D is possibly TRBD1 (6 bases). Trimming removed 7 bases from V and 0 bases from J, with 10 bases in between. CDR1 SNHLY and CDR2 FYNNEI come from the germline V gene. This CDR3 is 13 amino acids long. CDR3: CASMRDTSYEQYF. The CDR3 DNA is TGTGCCAGCATGAGGGACACCTCCTACGAGCAGTACTTC. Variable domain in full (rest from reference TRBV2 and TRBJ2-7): EPEVTQTPSHQVTQMGQEVILRCVPISNHLYFYWYRQILGQKVEFLVSFYNNEISEKSEIFDDQFSVERPDGSNFTLKIRSTKLEDSAMYFCASMRDTSYEQYFGPGTRLTVT.

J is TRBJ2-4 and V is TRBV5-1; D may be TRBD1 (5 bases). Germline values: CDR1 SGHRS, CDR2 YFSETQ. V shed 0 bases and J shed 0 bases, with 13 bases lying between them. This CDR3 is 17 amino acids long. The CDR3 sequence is CASSLVGDSLAKNIQYF. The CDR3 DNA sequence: TGCGCCAGCAGCTTGGTAGGCGACAGCTTAGCCAAAAACATTCAGTACTTC.

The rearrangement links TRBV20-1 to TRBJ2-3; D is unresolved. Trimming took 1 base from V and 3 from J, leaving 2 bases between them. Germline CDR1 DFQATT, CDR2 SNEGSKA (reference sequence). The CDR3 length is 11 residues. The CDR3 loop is CSARGTDTQYF. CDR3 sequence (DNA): TGCAGTGCTAGAGGGACAGATACGCAGTATTTT.

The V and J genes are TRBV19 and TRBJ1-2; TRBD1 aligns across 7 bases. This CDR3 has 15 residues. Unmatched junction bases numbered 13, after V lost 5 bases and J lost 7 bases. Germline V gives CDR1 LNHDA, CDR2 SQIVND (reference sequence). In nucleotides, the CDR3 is TGTGCCAGTAGTCCCTCCCTTGGACAGGCTAGTGGCTACACCTTC. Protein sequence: CASSPSLGQASGYTF.

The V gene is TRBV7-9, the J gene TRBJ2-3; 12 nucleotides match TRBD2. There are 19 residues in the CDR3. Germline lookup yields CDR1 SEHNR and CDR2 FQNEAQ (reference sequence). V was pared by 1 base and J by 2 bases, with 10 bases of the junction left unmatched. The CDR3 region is CASSLGASSGGAATDTQYF. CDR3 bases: TGTGCCAGCAGCTTAGGAGCGTCTAGCGGGGGGGCCGCCACAGATACGCAGTATTTT.

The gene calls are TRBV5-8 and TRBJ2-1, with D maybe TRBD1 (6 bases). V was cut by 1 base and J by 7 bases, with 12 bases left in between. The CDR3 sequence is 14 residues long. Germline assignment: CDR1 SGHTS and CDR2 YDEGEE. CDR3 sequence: CASSLMDSRNEQFF. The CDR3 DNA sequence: TGTGCCAGCAGCTTGATGGACAGTAGGAATGAGCAGTTCTTC.

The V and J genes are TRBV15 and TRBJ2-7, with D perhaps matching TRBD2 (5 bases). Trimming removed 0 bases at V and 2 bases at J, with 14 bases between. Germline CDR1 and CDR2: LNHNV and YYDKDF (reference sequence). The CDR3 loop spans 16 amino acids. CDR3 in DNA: TGTGCCACCAGCAGAGATCTGCGGGCGGCGACCTACGAGCAGTACTTC. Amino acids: CATSRDLRAATYEQYF.

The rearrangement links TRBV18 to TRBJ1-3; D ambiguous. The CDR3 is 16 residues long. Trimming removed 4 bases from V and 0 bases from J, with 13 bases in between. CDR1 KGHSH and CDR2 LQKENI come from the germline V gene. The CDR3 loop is CASSQMTLASGNTIYF. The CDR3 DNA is TGTGCCAGCTCACAGATGACCCTCGCCTCTGGAAACACCATATATTTT.

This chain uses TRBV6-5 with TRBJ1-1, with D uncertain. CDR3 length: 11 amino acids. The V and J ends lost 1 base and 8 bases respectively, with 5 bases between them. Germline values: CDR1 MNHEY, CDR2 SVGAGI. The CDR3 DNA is TGTGCCAGCAGTTACTTTCGAGAAGCTTTCTTT. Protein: CASSYFREAFF.

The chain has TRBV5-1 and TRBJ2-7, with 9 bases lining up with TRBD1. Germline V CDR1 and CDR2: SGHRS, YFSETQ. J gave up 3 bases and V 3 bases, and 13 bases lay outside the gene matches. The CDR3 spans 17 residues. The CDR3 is CASSYTFTGTGNYEQYF. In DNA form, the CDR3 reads TGCGCCAGCAGCTATACTTTCACCGGGACAGGGAACTACGAGCAGTACTTC.

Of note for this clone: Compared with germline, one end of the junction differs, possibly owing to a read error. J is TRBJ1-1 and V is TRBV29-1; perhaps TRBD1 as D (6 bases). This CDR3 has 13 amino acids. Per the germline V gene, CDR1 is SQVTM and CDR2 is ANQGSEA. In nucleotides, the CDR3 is TGCAGCGTGGAAGGGACACTGAACACTGAAGCTTTCTTT. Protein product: CSVEGTLNTEAFF.

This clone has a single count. The CDR3 protein is CASSTGGQGARGYTF. The CDR3 DNA is TGTGCCAGCAGTACAGGGGGACAGGGGGCGCGCGGCTACACCTTC. The chain has TRBV6-5 and TRBJ1-2; 12 nucleotides match TRBD1. The J segment lost 8 bases and the V segment lost 5 bases, leaving 9 bases of the junction unmatched. The CDR3 covers 15 residues. Germline lookup yields CDR1 MNHEY and CDR2 SVGAGI.

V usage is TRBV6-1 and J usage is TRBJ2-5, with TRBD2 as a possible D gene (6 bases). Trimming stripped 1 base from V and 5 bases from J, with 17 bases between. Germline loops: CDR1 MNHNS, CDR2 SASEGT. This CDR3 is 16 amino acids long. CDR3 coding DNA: TGTGCCAGCAGTGAAGGGGGGGACTCCCCAAGGGAGACCCAGTACTTC. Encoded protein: CASSEGGDSPRETQYF.

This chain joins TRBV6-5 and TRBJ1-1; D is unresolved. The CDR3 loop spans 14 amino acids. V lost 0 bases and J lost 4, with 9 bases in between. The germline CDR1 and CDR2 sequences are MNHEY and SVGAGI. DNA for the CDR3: TGTGCCAGCAGTTACTCATCCGGGTCCACTGAAGCTTTCTTT. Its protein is CASSYSSGSTEAFF.

DNA for the CDR3: TGTGCCAGCAAGCGGCAGGGGGGTAGCAATCAGCCCCAGCATTTT. This translates into CASKRQGGSNQPQHF. The chain couples TRBV2 to TRBJ1-5, with 7 bases aligning to TRBD1. Trimming cost V 7 bases and J 0 bases; bases outside gene matches: 6. Germline values: CDR1 SNHLY, CDR2 FYNNEI. CDR3 size: 15 residues.

In DNA form, the CDR3 reads TGTGCCAGCAGCTTAGGTGCGGGAAACACCATATATTTT. Translated: CASSLGAGNTIYF. The chain joins TRBV7-9 to TRBJ1-3; D is ambiguous. This CDR3 is 13 amino acids long. Germline V gene data show CDR1 as SEHNR and CDR2 as FQNEAQ (reference sequence). The V and J ends lost 1 base and 4 bases respectively, with 5 bases between them.

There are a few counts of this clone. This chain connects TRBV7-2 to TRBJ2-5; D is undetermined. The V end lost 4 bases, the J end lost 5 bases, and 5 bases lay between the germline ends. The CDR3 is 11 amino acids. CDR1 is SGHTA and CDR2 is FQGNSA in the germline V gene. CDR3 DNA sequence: TGTGCCAGCAGCTCGGAGGAGACCCAGTACTTC. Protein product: CASSSEETQYF.

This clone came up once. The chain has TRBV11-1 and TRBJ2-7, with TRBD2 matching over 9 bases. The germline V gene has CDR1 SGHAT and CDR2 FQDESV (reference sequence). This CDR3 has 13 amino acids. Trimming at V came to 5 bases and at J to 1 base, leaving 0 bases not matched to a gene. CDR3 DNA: TGTGCCAGCAGCGCGGGGGGGTCCTACGAGCAGTACTTC. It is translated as CASSAGGSYEQYF. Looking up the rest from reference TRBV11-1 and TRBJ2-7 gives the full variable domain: EAEVAQSPRYKITEKSQAVAFWCDPISGHATLYWYRQILGQGPELLVQFQDESVVDDSQLPKDRFSAERLKGVDSTLKIQPAELGDSAMYLCASSAGGSYEQYFGPGTRLTVT.

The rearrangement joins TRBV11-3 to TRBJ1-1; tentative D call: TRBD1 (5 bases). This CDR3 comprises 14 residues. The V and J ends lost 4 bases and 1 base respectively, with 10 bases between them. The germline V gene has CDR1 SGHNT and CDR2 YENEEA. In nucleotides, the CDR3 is TGTGCCAGCAGCTCAGGGACCGAGAACACTGAAGCTTTCTTT. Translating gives CASSSGTENTEAFF.

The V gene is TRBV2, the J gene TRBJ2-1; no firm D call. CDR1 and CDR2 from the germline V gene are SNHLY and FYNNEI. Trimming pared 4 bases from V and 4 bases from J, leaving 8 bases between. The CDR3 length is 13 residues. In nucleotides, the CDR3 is TGTGCCAGCAGTGTTCTTCGTTACAATGAGCAGTTCTTC. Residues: CASSVLRYNEQFF.

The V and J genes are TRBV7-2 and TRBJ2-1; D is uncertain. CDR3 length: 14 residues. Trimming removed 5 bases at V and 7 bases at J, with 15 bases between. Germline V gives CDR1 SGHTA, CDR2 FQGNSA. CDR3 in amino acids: CASSDAWAGNEQFF. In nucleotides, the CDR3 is TGTGCCAGCAGCGATGCATGGGCTGGAAATGAGCAGTTCTTC.

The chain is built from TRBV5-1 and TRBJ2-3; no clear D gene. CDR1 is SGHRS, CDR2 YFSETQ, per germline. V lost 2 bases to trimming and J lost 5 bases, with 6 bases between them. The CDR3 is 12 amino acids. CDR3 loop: CASSFTGDTQYF. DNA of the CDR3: TGCGCCAGCAGCTTTACGGGAGATACGCAGTATTTT. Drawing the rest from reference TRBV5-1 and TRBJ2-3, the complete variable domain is KAGVTQTPRYLIKTRGQQVTLSCSPISGHRSVSWYQQTPGQGLQFLFEYFSETQRNKGNFPGRFSGRQFSNSRSEMNVSTLELGDSALYLCASSFTGDTQYFGPGTRLTVL.

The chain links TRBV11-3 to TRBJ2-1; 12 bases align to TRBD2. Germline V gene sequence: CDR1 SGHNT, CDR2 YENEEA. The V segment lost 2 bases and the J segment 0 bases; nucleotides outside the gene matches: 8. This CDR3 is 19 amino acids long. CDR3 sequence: CASSLSLGLAGISYNEQFF. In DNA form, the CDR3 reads TGTGCCAGCAGCTTATCCCTAGGACTAGCGGGAATCTCCTACAATGAGCAGTTCTTC.

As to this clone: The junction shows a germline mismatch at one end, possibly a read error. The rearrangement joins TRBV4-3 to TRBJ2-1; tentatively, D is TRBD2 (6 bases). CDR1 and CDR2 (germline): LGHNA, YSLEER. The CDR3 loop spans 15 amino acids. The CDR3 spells CASSQEPTSYYEQFF. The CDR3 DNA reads TGCGCCAGCAGCCAAGAACCCACTAGCTACTATGAGCAGTTCTTC.